The 32 T cell receptor beta chains below all came from one sample that was sequenced in a study of identical twins. In TCRdb, the 5' RACE reads were re-called with MiXCR into one record per CDR3 protein. This sample yields under 1 million distinct CDR3 sequences, of which 9% to 15% are seen a single time; around 1.5% belongs to the top ten. These same data were also listed under a study on yellow fever vaccine responses in identical twins.

The specimen was PBMCs. These TCRs come from a woman aged 18-29 years in good health.

The V call is TRBV6-1, the J call TRBJ1-6; TRBD1 aligns across 7 bases. The CDR3 sequence is 14 residues long. V was pared by 4 bases and J by 7 bases, with 4 bases of the junction left unmatched. The germline V gene encodes CDR1 MNHNS and CDR2 SASEGT. CDR3 coding DNA: TGTGCCAGCAGTGCCGAGACAGGGAATTCACCCCTCCACTTT. This gives the protein CASSAETGNSPLHF.

Only a few counts were recorded for this clonotype. CDR3 amino acids: CASSQVEGNEQFF. The CDR3 coding sequence is TGCGCCAGCAGCCAAGTGGAAGGCAATGAGCAGTTCTTC. The rearrangement joins TRBV4-1 to TRBJ2-1, with no clear D. The CDR3 sequence is 13 residues long. V was shortened by 1 base and J by 6 bases, with 7 bases between the two germline ends. CDR1 and CDR2 from the germline V gene are MGHRA and YSYEKL.

The chain combines TRBV4-1 with TRBJ2-1; 12 bases map to TRBD2. The V and J ends lost 2 bases and 5 bases, in that order; junction bases with no gene match: 4. The CDR3 runs to 16 residues. Germline assignment: CDR1 MGHRA and CDR2 YSYEKL. CDR3 DNA: TGCGCCAGCAGCCAACGGCTAGCGGGAGGGGACAATGAGCAGTTCTTC. Translating gives CASSQRLAGGDNEQFF.

The gene calls are TRBV6-1 and TRBJ2-7; the D is unclear. With 6 bases removed from V and 6 bases from J, the gap between germline ends came to 9 bases. The CDR3 consists of 11 residues. CDR1 MNHNS and CDR2 SASEGT come from the germline V gene. Here the CDR3 reads CASSTPTEQYV. The CDR3 DNA sequence: TGTGCCAGCAGCACACCTACCGAGCAGTACGTC.

A few counts support this clonotype. CDR3 nucleotides: TGTGCCAGCAGCGTAGGGACCTTACTGAACACTGAAGCTTTCTTT. Residues: CASSVGTLLNTEAFF. This chain links TRBV9 with TRBJ1-1, with no clear D. Deletions cut 0 bases from V and 0 bases from J, with 9 bases between. Germline V gene data show CDR1 as SGDLS and CDR2 as YYNGEE. This CDR3 is built from 15 residues.

The J gene is TRBJ2-1, the V gene TRBV5-4; 10 bases map to TRBD1. There are 15 residues in the CDR3. Looked up from germline, CDR1 is SGHNT and CDR2 is YYREEE (reference sequence). Trimming removed 5 bases from V and 6 bases from J; junction bases left unmatched: 8. The CDR3 loop is CASSDGTGVINEQFF. The CDR3 DNA follows: TGTGCCAGCAGTGACGGGACAGGGGTAATCAATGAGCAGTTCTTC.

This clonotype has more than one count but fewer than ten. The chain carries TRBV12-3 or TRBV12-4 and TRBJ1-6, with TRBD1 matching over 9 bases. V lost 7 bases to trimming and J lost 9 bases; unmatched junction nucleotides: 7. The CDR3 covers 14 residues. CDR3 sequence: CASNLRDRVSPLHF. In nucleotides, the CDR3 is TGTGCCAGCAACCTTCGGGACAGGGTTTCACCCCTCCACTTT.

This clonotype has a count of ten or more. The J gene is TRBJ1-2, the V gene TRBV5-6; D is perhaps TRBD1 (6 bases). V lost 4 bases and J 0 bases, leaving 16 bases between the germline ends. Germline V gene sequence: CDR1 SGHDT, CDR2 YYEEEE. The CDR3 is 16 amino acids. The DNA of the CDR3 is TGTGCCAGCAGCGAATTAGAAACAGGGTCTAACTATGGCTACACCTTC. It specifies CASSELETGSNYGYTF.

The chain employs TRBV5-1 and TRBJ2-5; 9 bases align to TRBD1. V shed 0 bases, J shed 5 bases, and the junction held 5 bases outside the gene matches. CDR1 is SGHRS, CDR2 YFSETQ, per germline. This CDR3 is built from 15 residues. The CDR3 nucleotides are TGCGCCAGCAGCTTGGACGGGACAGGGTTGGAGACCCAGTACTTC. It specifies CASSLDGTGLETQYF.

This clonotype was detected a few times. The CDR3 DNA sequence: TGTGCCACGTCTACGGGGTCTTTTGGGGGAGGAGAGACCCAGTACTTC. Its protein product is CATSTGSFGGGETQYF. This chain links TRBV19 with TRBJ2-5; weak D call: TRBD2 (6 bases). Trimming removed 10 bases from V and 4 bases from J, with 25 bases in between. This CDR3 spans 16 amino acids. Germline V gene lookup returns CDR1 LNHDA and CDR2 SQIVND (reference sequence).

This chain joins TRBV12-3 or TRBV12-4 and TRBJ1-2, with D unresolved. This CDR3 spans 13 amino acids. V lost 5 bases and J lost 8, with 15 bases in between. CDR3 DNA sequence: TGTGCCAGCAGTACGGATGCGCGCGGGGGCTACACCTTC. Its protein is CASSTDARGGYTF.

The genes are TRBV20-1 and TRBJ2-5; D is possibly TRBD1 or TRBD2 (5 bases each). Trimming took off 0 bases at V and 6 bases at J, with 23 bases between the two ends. The CDR3 loop spans 17 amino acids. From germline, CDR1 is DFQATT and CDR2 SNEGSKA (reference sequence). The CDR3 bases are TGCAGTGCTAGAGATTGGAGGCTTGACGGGGCGGTAAAGACCCAGTACTTC. This translates into CSARDWRLDGAVKTQYF.

This clonotype was seen a handful of times. The chain links TRBV12-3 or TRBV12-4 to TRBJ2-5, with D possibly being TRBD1 or TRBD2 (5 bases each). V shed 4 bases and J shed 0 bases, with 18 bases lying between them. This CDR3 is built from 17 residues. The CDR3 DNA reads as TGTGCCAGCAGTTCGGATGAGGGGCAGCGGCACCAAGAGACCCAGTACTTC. Translated: CASSSDEGQRHQETQYF.

J is TRBJ2-1 and V is TRBV19, with D perhaps given as TRBD1 or TRBD2 (6 bases each). The CDR3 spans 15 residues. V shed 3 bases and J shed 6 bases, with 15 bases lying between them. From germline, CDR1 is LNHDA and CDR2 SQIVND (reference sequence). The CDR3 DNA reads TGTGCCAGTAGTATGATTCCGGGGGCCCTCAATGAGCAGTTCTTC. This encodes CASSMIPGALNEQFF.

This clonotype appeared a few times. The chain is built from TRBV6-1 and TRBJ1-2; 8 nucleotides align to TRBD1. Germline V gene sequence: CDR1 MNHNS, CDR2 SASEGT. The trim removed 6 bases at V and 8 bases at J, leaving 8 bases unmatched. The CDR3 totals 13 residues. The CDR3 spells CASRSGTGYGYTF. The CDR3 DNA sequence: TGTGCCAGCAGGTCCGGGACAGGCTACGGCTACACCTTC.

This clonotype was observed a few times. The gene calls are TRBV5-1 and TRBJ2-7; D tentatively fits TRBD1 or TRBD2 (6 bases each). The V and J ends lost 2 bases and 10 bases respectively, with 10 bases between them. CDR1 is SGHRS, CDR2 YFSETQ, per germline. CDR3 length: 11 residues. The CDR3 region has the DNA TGCGCCAGCAGCTTAGGGGGGAAACAGTACTTC. Its protein product is CASSLGGKQYF. The full variable domain, its missing parts supplied by reference TRBV5-1 and TRBJ2-7, is KAGVTQTPRYLIKTRGQQVTLSCSPISGHRSVSWYQQTPGQGLQFLFEYFSETQRNKGNFPGRFSGRQFSNSRSEMNVSTLELGDSALYLCASSLGGKQYFGPGTRLTVT.

This clonotype turned up a few times. The rearrangement uses TRBV2 and TRBJ2-1; 11 positions agree with TRBD2. From germline, CDR1 is SNHLY and CDR2 FYNNEI. J was trimmed by 5 bases and V by 2 bases; bases with no gene match: 5. This CDR3 has 16 amino acids. CDR3 amino acids: CASSEMGTSGNNEQFF. The CDR3 bases are TGTGCCAGCAGTGAAATGGGGACTAGCGGCAACAATGAGCAGTTCTTC.

The rearrangement joins TRBV12-3 or TRBV12-4 to TRBJ2-5, with 7 nucleotides matching TRBD2. With V trimmed by 1 base and J by 2 bases, 7 bases remained unmatched. This CDR3 has 16 residues. CDR3 protein: CASSLVGASGQETQYF. The CDR3 DNA is TGTGCCAGCAGTTTAGTGGGCGCTAGCGGACAAGAGACCCAGTACTTC.

This clonotype showed up just a few times. The V and J genes are TRBV20-1 and TRBJ1-2; D not certain. Germline V gene data show CDR1 as DFQATT and CDR2 as SNEGSKA (reference sequence). Trimming pared 3 bases from V and 8 bases from J, leaving 19 bases between. This CDR3 comprises 14 residues. Here the CDR3 DNA reads TGCAGTGCTAGGGGGTTAGGAACTAACGGAGGCTACACCTTC. Its protein is CSARGLGTNGGYTF.

This chain joins TRBV20-1 and TRBJ1-2, with TRBD1 matching over 7 bases. V trimming: 3 bases; J trimming: 6 bases; junction bases outside the gene matches: 10. The germline CDR1 and CDR2 sequences are DFQATT and SNEGSKA (reference sequence). The CDR3 loop spans 14 amino acids. The CDR3 DNA follows: TGCAGTGCTAGTCGGAGGGGGCGTGCCCATGGCTACACCTTC. Amino acid sequence: CSASRRGRAHGYTF.

The CDR3 DNA is TGTGCCAGCTCCTTGAGGGGGTATCCGACCGGGGAGCTGTTTTTT. Translating it yields CASSLRGYPTGELFF. The chain links TRBV12-3 or TRBV12-4 to TRBJ2-2, with D perhaps matching TRBD1 (6 bases). The CDR3 has 15 amino acids. The V and J ends lost 8 bases and 5 bases respectively, with 18 bases between them.

The V and J genes are TRBV29-1 and TRBJ2-1, with D uncertain. Germline CDR1 SQVTM, CDR2 ANQGSEA. The V gene lost 4 bases and the J gene lost 9 bases, with 7 bases spanning the gap. The CDR3 spans 10 residues. The CDR3 reads CSVVGPEQFF. Written as DNA, the CDR3 is TGCAGCGTTGTCGGGCCTGAGCAGTTCTTC.

At least ten counts were recorded for this clonotype. The V and J genes are TRBV5-1 and TRBJ2-7, with TRBD2 identical over 11 bases. Germline-derived CDR1 and CDR2 are SGHRS and YFSETQ. The CDR3 sequence is 16 residues long. Unmatched junction bases numbered 8, after V lost 1 base and J lost 5 bases. CDR3 in amino acids: CASSLSASGRIDEQYF. CDR3 sequence (DNA): TGCGCCAGCAGCTTGTCGGCTAGCGGGAGGATCGACGAGCAGTACTTC.

The table lists this clonotype with many counts. The chain uses TRBV9 and TRBJ2-1; 12 positions agree with TRBD2. In germline, CDR1 is SGDLS, CDR2 YYNGEE. This CDR3 is 18 amino acids long. V lost 0 bases to trimming and J lost 6 bases; unmatched junction nucleotides: 10. In nucleotides, the CDR3 is TGTGCCAGCAGCGTAGGTCTAGCGGGAGGGGGACTGGGCAATGAGCAGTTCTTC. It is translated as CASSVGLAGGGLGNEQFF.

J is TRBJ2-3 and V is TRBV4-1; D may be TRBD2 (5 bases). Germline-derived CDR1 and CDR2 are MGHRA and YSYEKL. Trimming pared 0 bases from V and 0 bases from J, leaving 10 bases between. The CDR3 has 16 amino acids. The CDR3: CASSQDRGRSTDTQYF. The CDR3 nucleotides are TGCGCCAGCAGCCAAGATCGGGGAAGGAGCACAGATACGCAGTATTTT.

This clonotype has more than one count but fewer than ten. The rearrangement links TRBV7-9 to TRBJ2-1, with D possibly matching TRBD2 (5 bases). This CDR3 contains 14 residues. The germline gives CDR1 SEHNR, CDR2 FQNEAQ (reference sequence). Trimming cost V 5 bases and J 1 base, with 9 bases left between them. The CDR3 DNA follows: TGTGCCAGCAGCCCGGGGAATTCCTACAATGAGCAGTTCTTC. Amino acid sequence: CASSPGNSYNEQFF. Together with reference TRBV7-9 and TRBJ2-1, the CDR3 gives the full variable domain: DTGVSQNPRHKITKRGQNVTFRCDPISEHNRLYWYRQTLGQGPEFLTYFQNEAQLEKSRLLSDRFSAERPKGSFSTLEIQRTEQGDSAMYLCASSPGNSYNEQFFGPGTRLTVL.

This chain connects TRBV5-1 to TRBJ1-1, with a possible D match to TRBD1 (6 bases). Germline V gene sequence: CDR1 SGHRS, CDR2 YFSETQ. V was shortened by 4 bases and J by 0 bases, with 13 bases between the two germline ends. The CDR3 consists of 15 residues. The CDR3 bases are TGCGCCAGCAGCCACACACAGGGACTGAACACTGAAGCTTTCTTT. Residues: CASSHTQGLNTEAFF.

This clonotype was recorded many times. V is TRBV20-1 and J is TRBJ1-1, with a possible D match to TRBD1 (6 bases). The CDR3 has 14 amino acids. In germline, CDR1 is DFQATT, CDR2 SNEGSKA (reference sequence). Trimming shortened V by 6 bases and J by 3 bases, and 17 bases separated the two germline ends. CDR3 amino acids: CSARIGGKYTEAFF. The DNA for the CDR3 is TGCAGTGCCAGAATAGGGGGGAAGTACACTGAAGCTTTCTTT.

The V call is TRBV12-3 or TRBV12-4, the J call TRBJ2-5, with unresolved D. The CDR3 totals 17 residues. Trimming left V 4 bases short and J 2 bases short, with 20 bases between. CDR3 loop: CASSSPLFSYGQETQYF. In nucleotides, the CDR3 is TGTGCCAGCAGTTCCCCCTTATTCAGTTACGGACAAGAGACCCAGTACTTC.

The table lists this clonotype with a few counts. J is TRBJ2-5 and V is TRBV29-1; the match to TRBD1 covers 9 bases. V was clipped by 0 bases and J by 4 bases; unmatched bases: 6. Germline V gives CDR1 SQVTM, CDR2 ANQGSEA. CDR3 length: 15 amino acids. The CDR3 DNA sequence: TGCAGCGTTGAAGATCGGGGACAGGGATTAGAGACCCAGTACTTC. Amino acids: CSVEDRGQGLETQYF. The full variable domain, completed using reference TRBV29-1 and TRBJ2-5, is SAVISQKPSRDICQRGTSLTIQCQVDSQVTMMFWYRQQPGQSLTLIATANQGSEATYESGFVIDKFPISRPNLTFSTLTVSNMSPEDSSIYLCSVEDRGQGLETQYFGPGTRLLVL.

The V and J genes are TRBV5-1 and TRBJ2-7; perhaps TRBD1 as D (5 bases). Germline-derived CDR1 and CDR2 are SGHRS and YFSETQ. The CDR3 consists of 11 residues. V dropped 3 bases and J dropped 5 bases, with 6 bases sitting between them. CDR3 loop: CASSSGNEQYF. DNA of the CDR3: TGCGCCAGCAGCTCAGGGAACGAGCAGTACTTC.

This clonotype occurred a few times. This chain connects TRBV6-2 or TRBV6-3 to TRBJ2-1, with 9 bases lining up with TRBD2. The CDR3 runs to 17 residues. Trimming cost V 2 bases and J 3 bases; bases outside gene matches: 8. From germline, CDR1 is MNHEY and CDR2 SVGEGT. Here the CDR3 reads CASSYSEGLAFYNEQFF. The CDR3, as DNA: TGTGCCAGCAGTTACAGTGAGGGACTAGCTTTCTACAATGAGCAGTTCTTC.